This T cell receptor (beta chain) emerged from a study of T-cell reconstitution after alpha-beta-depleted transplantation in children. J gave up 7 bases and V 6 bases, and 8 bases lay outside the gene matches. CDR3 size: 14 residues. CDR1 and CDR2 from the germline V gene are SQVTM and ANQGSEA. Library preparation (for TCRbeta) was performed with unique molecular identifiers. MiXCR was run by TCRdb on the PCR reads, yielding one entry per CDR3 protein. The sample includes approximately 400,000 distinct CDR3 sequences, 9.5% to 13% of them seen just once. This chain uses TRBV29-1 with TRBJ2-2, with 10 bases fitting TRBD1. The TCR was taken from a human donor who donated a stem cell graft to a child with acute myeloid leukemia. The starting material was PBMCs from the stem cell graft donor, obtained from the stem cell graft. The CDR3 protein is CSVDDRGLGGELFF. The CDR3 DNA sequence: TGCAGCGTAGACGACAGGGGGCTTGGCGGGGAGCTGTTTTTT.